The rows below give T cell receptor beta chains drawn from one sample of a study of T cell changes during pregnancy in multiple sclerosis. Sequenced by immunoSEQ multiplex PCR; TCRdb stores in-frame clones only, minus some. Of approximately 61,000 clones listed, around 90% are singletons. This material consisted of peripheral blood, taken in the first trimester of pregnancy. Every receptor here comes from a female donor with multiple sclerosis, enrolled in a pregnancy study. The CDR3 runs from the conserved cysteine through the conserved F or W. Fields, in order: CDR3 length, V gene, J gene, CDR3 protein.

CDR3 length: 14
V gene: TRBV11-2
J gene: TRBJ2-5
CDR3 protein: CASSIAGGQETQYF

CDR3 length: 15
V gene: TRBV5-1
J gene: TRBJ1-4
CDR3 protein: CASSLSYSTNEKLFF

CDR3 length: 14
V gene: TRBV6-1
J gene: TRBJ2-7
CDR3 protein: CASSEALRSYEQYF

CDR3 length: 13
V gene: TRBV4-2
J gene: TRBJ2-3
CDR3 protein: CASSRQGTDTQYF

CDR3 length: 14
V gene: TRBV7-9
J gene: TRBJ1-1
CDR3 protein: CASSLVGGEAEAFF

CDR3 length: 14
V gene: TRBV27
J gene: TRBJ1-1
CDR3 protein: CASSLRGALTEAFF

CDR3 length: 15
V gene: TRBV19
J gene: TRBJ1-2
CDR3 protein: CASSMLDREERGYTF

CDR3 length: 11
V gene: TRBV20-1
J gene: TRBJ1-3
CDR3 protein: CSAAVGNTIYF

CDR3 length: 16
V gene: TRBV5-4
J gene: TRBJ2-3
CDR3 protein: CASSGRTSQITDTQYF

CDR3 length: 15
V gene: TRBV10-3
J gene: TRBJ1-2
CDR3 protein: CAISESTRANYGYTF

CDR3 length: 13
V gene: TRBV6-1
J gene: TRBJ2-7
CDR3 protein: CASSVTRGSEQYF

CDR3 length: 15
V gene: TRBV6-5
J gene: TRBJ1-6
CDR3 protein: CASSYSRTLSSPLHF

CDR3 length: 14
V gene: TRBV28
J gene: TRBJ2-7
CDR3 protein: CASSVDRTTYEQYF

CDR3 length: 13
V gene: TRBV7-2
J gene: TRBJ2-1
CDR3 protein: CASNPYEYNEQFF

CDR3 length: 14
V gene: TRBV11-2
J gene: TRBJ2-5
CDR3 protein: CASSPPSRVETQYF

CDR3 length: 16
V gene: TRBV28
J gene: TRBJ1-1
CDR3 protein: CASLTTGGYVYTEAFF

CDR3 length: 16
V gene: TRBV6-5
J gene: TRBJ2-3
CDR3 protein: CASSSLIAPSTDTQYF

CDR3 length: 17
V gene: TRBV10-1
J gene: TRBJ2-7
CDR3 protein: CASSESAEPFISYEQYF

CDR3 length: 15
V gene: TRBV7-2
J gene: TRBJ1-5
CDR3 protein: CASSLVVGRDQPQHF

CDR3 length: 15
V gene: TRBV7-3
J gene: TRBJ2-1
CDR3 protein: CASSLSGRRYNEQFF

CDR3 length: 15
V gene: TRBV7-2
J gene: TRBJ1-5
CDR3 protein: CASSLWDTRVQPQHF

CDR3 length: 16
V gene: TRBV18
J gene: TRBJ1-2
CDR3 protein: CASSPLPGQGTGGYTF

CDR3 length: 13
V gene: TRBV6-6
J gene: TRBJ1-3
CDR3 protein: CASSSGSGNTIYF

CDR3 length: 16
V gene: TRBV29-1
J gene: TRBJ2-7
CDR3 protein: CSVEWTSGRISDEQYF

CDR3 length: 16
V gene: TRBV5-1
J gene: TRBJ2-3
CDR3 protein: CASSFGQGGWTDTQYF

CDR3 length: 14
V gene: TRBV6-4
J gene: TRBJ1-5
CDR3 protein: CASIGDRDNQPQHF

CDR3 length: 15
V gene: TRBV18
J gene: TRBJ1-5
CDR3 protein: CASSPTGGHNQPQHF

CDR3 length: 16
V gene: TRBV30
J gene: TRBJ1-1
CDR3 protein: CAWSVRTGTVGTEAFF

CDR3 length: 15
V gene: TRBV7-7
J gene: TRBJ2-5
CDR3 protein: CASSPTRTGEETQYF

CDR3 length: 13
V gene: TRBV10-2
J gene: TRBJ2-1
CDR3 protein: CANSLQGGNEQFF

CDR3 length: 14
V gene: TRBV28
J gene: TRBJ2-7
CDR3 protein: CASSSGGNPYEQYF

CDR3 length: 18
V gene: TRBV27
J gene: TRBJ2-3
CDR3 protein: CASSLWASGRVRTDTQYF

CDR3 length: 12
V gene: TRBV5-1
J gene: TRBJ2-7
CDR3 protein: CASSTTVYEQYF

CDR3 length: 15
V gene: TRBV18
J gene: TRBJ2-1
CDR3 protein: CASSPGSGTRSEQFF

CDR3 length: 14
V gene: TRBV6-5
J gene: TRBJ2-2
CDR3 protein: CASRWTVSPGELFF